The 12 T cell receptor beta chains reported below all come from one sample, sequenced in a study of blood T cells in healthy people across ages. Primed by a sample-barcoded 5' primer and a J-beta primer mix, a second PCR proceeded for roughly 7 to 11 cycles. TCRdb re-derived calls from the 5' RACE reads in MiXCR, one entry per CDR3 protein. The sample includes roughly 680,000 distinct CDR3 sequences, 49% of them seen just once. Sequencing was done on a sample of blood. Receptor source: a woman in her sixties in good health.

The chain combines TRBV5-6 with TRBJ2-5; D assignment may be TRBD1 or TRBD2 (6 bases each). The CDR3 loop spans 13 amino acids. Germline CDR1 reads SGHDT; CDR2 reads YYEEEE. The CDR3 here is CATGRGRKEEQYF. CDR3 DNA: TGTGCTACGGGCCGGGGGCGCAAGGAAGAGCAGTACTTC.

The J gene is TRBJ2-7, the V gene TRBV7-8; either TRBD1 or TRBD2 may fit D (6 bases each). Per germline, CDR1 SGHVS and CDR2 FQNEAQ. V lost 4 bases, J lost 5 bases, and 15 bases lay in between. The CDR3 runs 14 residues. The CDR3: CASSWGSGADEQYF. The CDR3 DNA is TGTGCCAGCAGCTGGGGATCGGGGGCCGACGAGCAGTACTTC.

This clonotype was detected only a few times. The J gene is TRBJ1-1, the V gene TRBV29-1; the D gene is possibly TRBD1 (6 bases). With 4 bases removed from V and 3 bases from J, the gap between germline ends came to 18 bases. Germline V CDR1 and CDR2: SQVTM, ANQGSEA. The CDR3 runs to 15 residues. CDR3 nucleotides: TGCAGCGTTGGAGGTTCGGTCGAGGGGGACACTGAAGCTTTCTTT. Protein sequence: CSVGGSVEGDTEAFF.

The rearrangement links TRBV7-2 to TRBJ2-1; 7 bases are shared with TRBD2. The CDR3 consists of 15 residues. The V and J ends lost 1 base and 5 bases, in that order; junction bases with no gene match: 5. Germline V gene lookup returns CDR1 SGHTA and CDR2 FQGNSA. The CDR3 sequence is CASSLVGTTNNEQFF. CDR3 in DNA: TGTGCCAGCAGCTTAGTTGGGACTACTAACAATGAGCAGTTCTTC.

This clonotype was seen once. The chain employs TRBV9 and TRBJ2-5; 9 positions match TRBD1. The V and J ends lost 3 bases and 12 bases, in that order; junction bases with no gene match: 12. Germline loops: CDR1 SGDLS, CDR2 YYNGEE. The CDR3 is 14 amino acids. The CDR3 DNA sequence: TGTGCCAGCAGCGCGGGACAGGGCAGGTACGAGGAGTACTTC. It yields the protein CASSAGQGRYEEYF.

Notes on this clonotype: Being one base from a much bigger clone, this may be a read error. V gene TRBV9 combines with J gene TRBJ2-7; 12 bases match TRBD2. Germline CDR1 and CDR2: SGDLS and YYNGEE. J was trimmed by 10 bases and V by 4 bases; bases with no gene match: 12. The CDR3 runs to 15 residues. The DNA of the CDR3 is TGTGCCAGCAGCTATGGACTAGCGGGGCAAGAGGCCCAGTACTTC. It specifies CASSYGLAGQEAQYF. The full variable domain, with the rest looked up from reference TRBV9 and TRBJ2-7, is DSGVTQTPKHLITATGQRVTLRCSPRSGDLSVYWYQQSLDQGLQFLIQYYNGEERAKGNILERFSAQQFPDLHSELNLSSLELGDSALYFCASSYGLAGQEAQYFGPGTRLTVT.

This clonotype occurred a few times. In DNA form, the CDR3 reads TGTGCCAGCAGCCAAGATGGGGAGGGCCGCGGAGATACGCAGTATTTT. This gives the protein CASSQDGEGRGDTQYF. This sequence joins TRBV4-2 and TRBJ2-3; 7 nucleotides align to TRBD2. With V trimmed by 0 bases and J by 5 bases, 8 bases remained unmatched. The CDR3 extends over 16 amino acids. The germline CDR1 and CDR2 sequences are LGHNA and YNFKEQ.

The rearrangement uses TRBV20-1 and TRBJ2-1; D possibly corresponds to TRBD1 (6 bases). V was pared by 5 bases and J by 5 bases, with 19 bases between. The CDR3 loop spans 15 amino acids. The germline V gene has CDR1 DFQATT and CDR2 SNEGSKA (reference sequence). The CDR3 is CSAQGGGANNNEQFF. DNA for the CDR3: TGCAGTGCTCAAGGGGGTGGGGCTAATAACAATGAGCAGTTCTTC.

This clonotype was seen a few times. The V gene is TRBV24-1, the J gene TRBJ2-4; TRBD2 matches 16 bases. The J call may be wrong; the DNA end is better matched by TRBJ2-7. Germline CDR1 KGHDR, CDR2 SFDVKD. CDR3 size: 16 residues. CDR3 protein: CATSDGTSGRANEQYF. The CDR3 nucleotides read TGTGCCACCAGTGACGGGACTAGCGGGAGGGCCAACGAGCAGTACTTC.

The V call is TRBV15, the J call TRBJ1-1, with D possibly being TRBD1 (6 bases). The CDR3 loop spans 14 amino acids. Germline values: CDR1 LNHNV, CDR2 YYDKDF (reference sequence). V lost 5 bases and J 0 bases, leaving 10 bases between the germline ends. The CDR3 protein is CATSVGGLNTEAFF. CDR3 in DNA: TGTGCCACCAGCGTTGGGGGGCTGAACACTGAAGCTTTCTTT.

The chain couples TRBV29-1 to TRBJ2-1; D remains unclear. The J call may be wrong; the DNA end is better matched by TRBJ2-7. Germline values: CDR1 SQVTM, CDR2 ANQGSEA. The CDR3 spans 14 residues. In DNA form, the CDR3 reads TGCAGCGTTGGGTTACCCAGCTCCTACAATGAGCAGTACTTC. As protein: CSVGLPSSYNEQYF.

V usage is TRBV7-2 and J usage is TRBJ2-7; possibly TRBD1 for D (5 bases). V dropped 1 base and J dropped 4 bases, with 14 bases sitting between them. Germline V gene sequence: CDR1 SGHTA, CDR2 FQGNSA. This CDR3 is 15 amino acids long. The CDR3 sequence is CASSLGGRVLYEQYF. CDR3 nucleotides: TGTGCCAGCAGCTTAGGGGGCAGGGTCTTGTACGAGCAGTACTTC.